These 26 T cell receptor beta chains originate from one sample sequenced in a study of technical replicates of blood from several donors. Here immunoSEQ multiplex PCR was the method, and the copy in TCRdb shows in-frame clones only, minus some. The table lists 15,000 or so clones, around 86% of them singletons. The source material was PBMCs. All receptors derive from a human donor in good health.

This chain joins TRBV9 and TRBJ2-3; D is possibly TRBD2 (6 bases). Germline loops: CDR1 SGDLS, CDR2 YYNGEE. CDR3 length: 16 residues. The V and J ends lost 0 bases and 0 bases respectively, with 11 bases between them. CDR3 in amino acids: CASSVDSGRSTDTQYF. DNA for the CDR3: TGTGCCAGCAGCGTAGATAGCGGACGGAGCACAGATACGCAGTATTTT. The entire variable domain, with the rest obtained from reference TRBV9 and TRBJ2-3, is as follows: DSGVTQTPKHLITATGQRVTLRCSPRSGDLSVYWYQQSLDQGLQFLIQYYNGEERAKGNILERFSAQQFPDLHSELNLSSLELGDSALYFCASSVDSGRSTDTQYFGPGTRLTVL.

The rearrangement joins TRBV10-2 to TRBJ2-1; TRBD2 matches 10 bases. V shed 7 bases, J shed 8 bases, and the junction held 5 bases outside the gene matches. This CDR3 has 13 amino acids. The germline V gene encodes CDR1 WSHSY and CDR2 SAAADI. In DNA, the CDR3 is TGCGCCAGCACCTTAGCGGGAGGTCATGAGCAGTTCTTC. This gives the protein CASTLAGGHEQFF.

This clone appeared a single time. The chain carries TRBV27 and TRBJ2-5, with 8 bases lining up with TRBD2. The CDR3 sequence is 13 residues long. CDR1 is MNHEY and CDR2 is SMNVEV in the germline V gene (reference sequence). V trimming: 6 bases; J trimming: 9 bases; junction bases outside the gene matches: 9. In DNA, the CDR3 is TGTGCCAGCAGCTGGACTAGCAGAAGGGCCCAGTACTTC. Translation gives CASSWTSRRAQYF.

The chain is built from TRBV19 and TRBJ2-6; D is possibly TRBD2 (5 bases). The CDR3 extends over 18 amino acids. The V end lost 8 bases, the J end lost 1 base, and 21 bases lay between the germline ends. The germline gives CDR1 LNHDA, CDR2 SQIVND (reference sequence). CDR3 DNA: TGTGCCAGTTCCTGGTCCGACCCACGGAGGTCTGGGGCCAACGTCCTGACTTTC. Translation gives CASSWSDPRRSGANVLTF.

The rearrangement uses TRBV6-1 and TRBJ2-7; 8 bases match TRBD1. V shed 0 bases, J shed 0 bases, and the junction held 7 bases outside the gene matches. From germline, CDR1 is MNHNS and CDR2 SASEGT. The CDR3 is 17 residues long. CDR3 region: CASSEARGQESSYEQYF. CDR3 nucleotides: TGTGCCAGCAGTGAAGCGAGGGGACAGGAAAGCTCCTACGAGCAGTACTTC.

This clone has only one observation. CDR3 DNA sequence: TGTGCCAGCAGCCCGGACAGTCTGTCCTACGAGCAGTACTTC. This encodes CASSPDSLSYEQYF. This rearrangement joins TRBV7-7 to TRBJ2-7, with D possibly being TRBD1 (6 bases). The CDR3 totals 14 residues. CDR1 SSHAT and CDR2 FNYEAQ come from the germline V gene (reference sequence). V shed 5 bases and J shed 1 base, with 12 bases lying between them.

The V gene is TRBV7-8, the J gene TRBJ2-7; a weak D match, TRBD2 (6 bases). The V gene lost 2 bases and the J gene lost 1 base, with 12 bases spanning the gap. CDR1 is SGHVS, CDR2 FQNEAQ, per germline. This CDR3 contains 15 residues. The CDR3 protein is CASSLSGSRSYEQYF. CDR3 DNA sequence: TGTGCCAGCAGCTTAAGCGGGTCCCGATCCTACGAGCAGTACTTC. Full variable domain (remainder filled in from reference TRBV7-8 and TRBJ2-7): GAGVSQSPRYKVAKRGQDVALRCDPISGHVSLFWYQQALGQGPEFLTYFQNEAQLDKSGLPSDRFFAERPEGSVSTLKIQRTQQEDSAVYLCASSLSGSRSYEQYFGPGTRLTVT.

V gene TRBV5-1 combines with J gene TRBJ2-2; 7 bases map to TRBD2. V trimming: 3 bases; J trimming: 5 bases; junction bases outside the gene matches: 1. The length of the CDR3 is 13 residues. In germline, CDR1 is SGHRS, CDR2 YFSETQ. The DNA for the CDR3 is TGCGCCAGCAGCTGGGAGGGGACCGGGGAGCTGTTTTTT. This translates into CASSWEGTGELFF. The full variable domain, rest sourced from reference TRBV5-1 and TRBJ2-2, is KAGVTQTPRYLIKTRGQQVTLSCSPISGHRSVSWYQQTPGQGLQFLFEYFSETQRNKGNFPGRFSGRQFSNSRSEMNVSTLELGDSALYLCASSWEGTGELFFGEGSRLTVL.

This chain connects TRBV19 to TRBJ1-1; TRBD1 matches at 11 bases. Germline assignment: CDR1 LNHDA and CDR2 SQIVND (reference sequence). J was trimmed by 4 bases and V by 10 bases; bases with no gene match: 11. This CDR3 spans 15 amino acids. This CDR3 reads CATLGQGALGTEAFF. The CDR3 DNA reads as TGTGCCACCCTAGGACAGGGGGCGCTGGGCACTGAAGCTTTCTTT.

This clone was observed a single time. The chain recombines TRBV4-2 with TRBJ2-5; 8 nucleotides line up with TRBD2. V gave up 0 bases and J gave up 5 bases; unmatched junction bases: 23. The CDR3 length is 21 residues. Germline loops: CDR1 LGHNA, CDR2 YNFKEQ. CDR3 in amino acids: CASSQDRSGGRGGRVRETQYF. Written as DNA, the CDR3 is TGTGCCAGCAGCCAAGATAGAAGCGGGGGCCGAGGCGGGAGAGTGAGGGAGACCCAGTACTTC.

This sequence joins TRBV10-2 and TRBJ2-2, with D possibly being TRBD2 (6 bases). Looked up from germline, CDR1 is WSHSY and CDR2 is SAAADI. Trimming took off 11 bases at V and 0 bases at J, with 13 bases between the two ends. The CDR3 loop spans 14 amino acids. CDR3 coding DNA: TGCGCCCCTTCGGGGGAGGCGAACACCGGGGAGCTGTTTTTT. Translation gives CAPSGEANTGELFF.

The V call is TRBV27, the J call TRBJ2-1; TRBD1 might be the D (6 bases). The CDR3 sequence is 16 residues long. Trimming removed 4 bases at V and 3 bases at J, with 16 bases between. From germline, CDR1 is MNHEY and CDR2 SMNVEV (reference sequence). Here the CDR3 reads CASSSIRRTDYNEQFF. CDR3 nucleotides: TGTGCCAGCAGTTCAATCCGTCGGACAGACTACAATGAGCAGTTCTTC.

This sequence joins TRBV10-3 and TRBJ2-1; 11 bases line up with TRBD2. Trimming removed 6 bases from V and 7 bases from J; junction bases left unmatched: 11. The germline gives CDR1 ENHRY, CDR2 SYGVKD. CDR3 size: 16 residues. The DNA for the CDR3 is TGTGCCATCAGGGCCTTGACTAGCGGGATAGGTAATGAGCAGTTCTTC. Translated, it gives CAIRALTSGIGNEQFF.

V and J are TRBV5-1 and TRBJ1-3; the D gene is possibly TRBD1 (5 bases). The CDR3 sequence is 14 residues long. Trimming left V 7 bases short and J 2 bases short, with 13 bases between. The germline V gene encodes CDR1 SGHRS and CDR2 YFSETQ. CDR3 in DNA: TGCGCCAGCCGTGCACAGGATACTGGAAACACCATATATTTT. It yields the protein CASRAQDTGNTIYF.

This chain links TRBV7-9 with TRBJ2-7; 9 nucleotides line up with TRBD1. The ends lost 5 bases at V and 3 bases at J; junction bases unmatched: 11. Per the germline V gene, CDR1 is SEHNR and CDR2 is FQNEAQ (reference sequence). This CDR3 comprises 16 residues. This CDR3 is CASSRAGTGRFYEQYF. CDR3 in DNA: TGTGCCAGCAGCCGAGCCGGGACAGGGCGCTTCTACGAGCAGTACTTC. Full variable domain (missing parts from reference TRBV7-9 and TRBJ2-7): DTGVSQNPRHKITKRGQNVTFRCDPISEHNRLYWYRQTLGQGPEFLTYFQNEAQLEKSRLLSDRFSAERPKGSFSTLEIQRTEQGDSAMYLCASSRAGTGRFYEQYFGPGTRLTVT.

Only a few counts were recorded for this clone. The chain couples TRBV29-1 to TRBJ1-1; D is perhaps TRBD1 (5 bases). This CDR3 contains 12 residues. V lost 6 bases and J lost 5, with 13 bases in between. Germline V gives CDR1 SQVTM, CDR2 ANQGSEA. The CDR3 spells CSVTRDFTEAFF. The CDR3 DNA sequence: TGCAGCGTCACCCGGGACTTTACTGAAGCTTTCTTT.

The chain has TRBV10-2 and TRBJ2-5, with 12 bases fitting TRBD2. Germline V gene lookup returns CDR1 WSHSY and CDR2 SAAADI. V lost 8 bases and J lost 2; bases outside the gene matches: 3. The CDR3 contains 14 residues. The CDR3 loop reads CASGLAGNQETQYF. The CDR3 nucleotides read TGCGCCAGCGGACTAGCGGGAAATCAAGAGACCCAGTACTTC.

The chain couples TRBV4-1 to TRBJ2-2; D is perhaps TRBD1 (6 bases). Germline CDR1 is MGHRA and CDR2 is YSYEKL. V shed 0 bases and J shed 3 bases, with 8 bases lying between them. The CDR3 is 15 amino acids. The CDR3 loop reads CASSQDNRDTGELFF. The DNA of the CDR3 is TGCGCCAGCAGCCAAGACAACAGGGACACCGGGGAGCTGTTTTTT.

The sample holds a few counts of this clone. This chain links TRBV5-1 with TRBJ1-1; 11 positions agree with TRBD1. The CDR3 spans 16 residues. Germline V gene data show CDR1 as SGHRS and CDR2 as YFSETQ. The V segment lost 7 bases and the J segment 5 bases; nucleotides outside the gene matches: 13. The CDR3 DNA reads as TGCGCCAGCGGTCTACCGGGACAGGGGGTAGAGACTGAAGCTTTCTTT. The encoded protein is CASGLPGQGVETEAFF. Complete variable domain (other parts from reference TRBV5-1 and TRBJ1-1): KAGVTQTPRYLIKTRGQQVTLSCSPISGHRSVSWYQQTPGQGLQFLFEYFSETQRNKGNFPGRFSGRQFSNSRSEMNVSTLELGDSALYLCASGLPGQGVETEAFFGQGTRLTVV.

The chain links TRBV18 to TRBJ1-1; the D gene is possibly TRBD1 (5 bases). Germline V gives CDR1 KGHSH, CDR2 LQKENI. The CDR3 covers 14 residues. Trimming shortened V by 3 bases and J by 4 bases, and 12 bases separated the two germline ends. CDR3 loop: CASSPRGVSTEAFF. CDR3 in DNA: TGTGCCAGCTCACCTAGGGGCGTCAGCACTGAAGCTTTCTTT.

The chain joins TRBV11-1 to TRBJ2-3, with TRBD2 matching 13 bases. With 5 bases clipped from V and 6 bases from J, the junction kept 14 bases outside the gene matches. The germline gives CDR1 SGHAT, CDR2 FQDESV (reference sequence). The CDR3 is 18 residues long. CDR3 coding DNA: TGTGCCAGCAGCGCAAATATCGGACTAGCGGGAGTTTTGGATACGCAGTATTTT. Its protein is CASSANIGLAGVLDTQYF.

The chain links TRBV4-2 to TRBJ2-5, with a weak D call TRBD1 (6 bases). Looked up from germline, CDR1 is LGHNA and CDR2 is YNFKEQ. Trimming left V 2 bases short and J 0 bases short, with 16 bases between. The CDR3 covers 17 residues. The CDR3 DNA is TGTGCCAGCAGCCAAACGTACAGGGTGGATTACCAAGAGACCCAGTACTTC. Translated: CASSQTYRVDYQETQYF.

The gene calls are TRBV10-3 and TRBJ2-7; 9 nucleotides match TRBD1. V shed 6 bases, J shed 0 bases, and the junction held 3 bases outside the gene matches. This CDR3 spans 14 amino acids. Germline V gene lookup returns CDR1 ENHRY and CDR2 SYGVKD. CDR3 amino acids: CAIRNRGPSYEQYF. CDR3 DNA: TGTGCCATCAGGAACAGGGGGCCCTCCTACGAGCAGTACTTC.

The chain recombines TRBV7-9 with TRBJ2-7, with 9 bases aligning to TRBD1. In germline, CDR1 is SEHNR, CDR2 FQNEAQ (reference sequence). The CDR3 has 15 residues. The junction had 12 bases not matched to a gene; V was cut back by 6 bases and J by 6 bases. The CDR3 loop is CASSSAGTGLAEQYF. The CDR3 bases are TGTGCCAGCAGTTCTGCCGGGACAGGGCTCGCCGAGCAGTACTTC.

There are a few counts of this clone. The rearrangement uses TRBV19 and TRBJ2-5, with D maybe TRBD1 (5 bases). CDR3 size: 14 residues. Germline V gene lookup returns CDR1 LNHDA and CDR2 SQIVND (reference sequence). Trimming pared 5 bases from V and 6 bases from J, leaving 16 bases between. The CDR3 loop is CASSLDRGHKTQYF. The CDR3 DNA sequence: TGTGCCAGTAGTCTCGACAGAGGTCATAAGACCCAGTACTTC.

This chain connects TRBV12-5 to TRBJ2-7; 9 nucleotides line up with TRBD1. CDR3 length: 13 amino acids. With V trimmed by 5 bases and J by 3 bases, 2 bases remained unmatched. Germline assignment: CDR1 LGHNT and CDR2 FRNRAP. In DNA form, the CDR3 reads TGTGCTAGTGGTAAGGGACAGGGCTACGAGCAGTACTTC. This sequence encodes CASGKGQGYEQYF.